The rows below give T cell receptor beta chains drawn from one sample of a study of blood T cell repertoires in COVID-19. Clones were read by immunoSEQ multiplex PCR, and TCRdb kept only the in-frame ones, dropping some. In the table there are about 100,000 clones, 90% of which are singletons. The specimen sequenced was peripheral blood. The receptor source for this set is a man aged 50 or older with acute or convalescent COVID-19. Each CDR3 is given with its conserved first and last residue. The D gene is left open where the match is weak. Clone size, where shown, is once, few, many, or a class for clones that have expanded.

j_gene: TRBJ1-1
d_gene: TRBD1
abundance: .
v_gene: TRBV5-1
CDR3aa: CASSYGTDFWNTEAFF
CDR3nt: TGCGCCAGCAGCTACGGGACAGACTTTTGGAACACTGAAGCTTTCTTT

j_gene: TRBJ1-1
d_gene: .
abundance: .
v_gene: TRBV5-1
CDR3aa: CASSFQYGDTEAFF
CDR3nt: TGCGCCAGCAGCTTTCAATATGGAGACACTGAAGCTTTCTTT

j_gene: TRBJ2-5
d_gene: TRBD2
abundance: .
v_gene: TRBV18
CDR3aa: CASSPPVVSGETQYF
CDR3nt: TGTGCCAGCTCACCACCGGTTGTTAGCGGGGAGACCCAGTACTTC

j_gene: TRBJ1-1
d_gene: .
abundance: .
v_gene: TRBV5-5
CDR3aa: CASRPTGENTEAFF
CDR3nt: TGTGCCAGCAGGCCGACAGGCGAGAACACTGAAGCTTTCTTT

j_gene: TRBJ2-3
d_gene: .
abundance: .
v_gene: TRBV30
CDR3aa: CAWGTSTDTQYF
CDR3nt: TGTGCCTGGGGGACTAGCACAGATACGCAGTATTTT

j_gene: TRBJ1-2
d_gene: .
abundance: .
v_gene: TRBV18
CDR3aa: CASFTIQGGLYYGYTF
CDR3nt: TGTGCCAGCTTCACCATCCAGGGAGGCTTGTACTATGGCTACACCTTC

j_gene: TRBJ1-1
d_gene: .
abundance: .
v_gene: TRBV5-1
CDR3aa: CASSLGGPNTEAFF
CDR3nt: TGCGCCAGCAGCTTGGGAGGGCCGAACACTGAAGCTTTCTTT

j_gene: TRBJ2-6
d_gene: .
abundance: once
v_gene: TRBV27
CDR3aa: CATRRQEISGANVLTF
CDR3nt: TGTGCCACCCGGAGGCAGGAAATCTCTGGGGCCAACGTCCTGACTTTC

j_gene: TRBJ2-1
d_gene: .
abundance: few
v_gene: TRBV7-2
CDR3aa: CASSYYTRLEQFF
CDR3nt: TGTGCCAGCAGCTACTACACTCGACTAGAGCAGTTCTTC

j_gene: TRBJ2-7
d_gene: TRBD2
abundance: .
v_gene: TRBV10-3
CDR3aa: CAIRRTSGSDGNEQYF
CDR3nt: TGTGCCATCAGACGGACTAGCGGGAGTGATGGTAACGAGCAGTACTTC

j_gene: TRBJ1-6
d_gene: .
abundance: .
v_gene: TRBV7-6
CDR3aa: CASSSRPGGAYNSPLHF
CDR3nt: TGTGCCAGCAGCTCGCGGCCCGGAGGAGCCTATAATTCACCCCTCCACTTT

j_gene: TRBJ2-7
d_gene: TRBD1
abundance: .
v_gene: TRBV6-5
CDR3aa: CASSYSRQGHNEQYF
CDR3nt: TGTGCCAGCAGTTACTCGAGACAGGGGCACAACGAGCAGTACTTC

j_gene: TRBJ2-2
d_gene: .
abundance: .
v_gene: TRBV5-1
CDR3aa: CASRRDLSTGELFF
CDR3nt: TGCGCCAGCAGGCGGGACTTATCCACCGGGGAGCTGTTTTTT

j_gene: TRBJ2-7
d_gene: .
abundance: .
v_gene: TRBV7-2
CDR3aa: CASSLDGGRLTHRFF
CDR3nt: TGTGCCAGCAGCTTAGATGGAGGCCGACTCACCCACCGTTTCTTC

j_gene: TRBJ2-1
d_gene: .
abundance: .
v_gene: TRBV24-1
CDR3aa: CATSDSTHRYYNEQFF
CDR3nt: TGTGCCACCAGTGATTCGACTCACAGGTACTACAATGAGCAGTTCTTC

j_gene: TRBJ1-4
d_gene: .
abundance: .
v_gene: TRBV7-9
CDR3aa: CASSLAMGGQGINEKLFF
CDR3nt: TGTGCCAGCAGCTTAGCGATGGGTGGTCAGGGGATTAATGAAAAACTGTTTTTT

j_gene: TRBJ2-7
d_gene: TRBD1
abundance: .
v_gene: TRBV6-5
CDR3aa: CASSYRHRGSYYEQYF
CDR3nt: TGTGCCAGCAGTTACAGACACAGGGGGTCATACTACGAGCAGTACTTC

j_gene: TRBJ2-7
d_gene: .
abundance: .
v_gene: TRBV4-3
CDR3aa: CASSQEVAREREQYF
CDR3nt: TGCGCCAGCAGCCAAGAGGTAGCCAGGGAACGCGAGCAGTACTTC

j_gene: TRBJ1-2
d_gene: .
abundance: .
v_gene: TRBV10-3
CDR3aa: CAITATGRTVYGYTF
CDR3nt: TGTGCCATCACCGCGACAGGAAGAACCGTCTATGGCTACACCTTC

j_gene: TRBJ2-1
d_gene: .
abundance: .
v_gene: TRBV11-3
CDR3aa: CASSALSAVYNEQFF
CDR3nt: TGTGCCAGCAGCGCACTATCGGCTGTCTACAATGAGCAGTTCTTC

j_gene: TRBJ1-5
d_gene: .
abundance: .
v_gene: TRBV21-1
CDR3aa: CASSDRVGRNQPQHF
CDR3nt: TGTGCCAGCAGTGACAGGGTAGGGCGCAATCAGCCCCAGCATTTT

j_gene: TRBJ1-2
d_gene: .
abundance: .
v_gene: TRBV6-5
CDR3aa: CASGWDYNYGYTF
CDR3nt: TGTGCCAGCGGATGGGACTATAACTATGGCTACACCTTC

j_gene: TRBJ1-3
d_gene: .
abundance: .
v_gene: TRBV6-1
CDR3aa: CASSEGLPGNTIYF
CDR3nt: TGTGCCAGCAGTGAAGGTCTCCCTGGAAACACCATATATTTT

j_gene: TRBJ1-5
d_gene: TRBD1
abundance: .
v_gene: TRBV2
CDR3aa: CASSRQGAQSNQPQHF
CDR3nt: TGTGCCAGCAGCAGACAGGGGGCTCAAAGCAATCAGCCCCAGCATTTT

j_gene: TRBJ2-3
d_gene: TRBD2
abundance: .
v_gene: TRBV30
CDR3aa: CAWSPGAGGSDTQYF
CDR3nt: TGTGCCTGGAGCCCAGGAGCGGGAGGGTCAGATACGCAGTATTTT

j_gene: TRBJ2-7
d_gene: TRBD1
abundance: .
v_gene: TRBV6-7
CDR3aa: CASSPTGTETSYEQYF
CDR3nt: TGTGCCAGCAGCCCAACCGGGACAGAAACCTCCTACGAGCAGTACTTC

j_gene: TRBJ2-5
d_gene: TRBD2
abundance: .
v_gene: TRBV2
CDR3aa: CAKTGLAGETQYF
CDR3nt: TGTGCCAAGACAGGACTAGCGGGAGAGACCCAGTACTTC

j_gene: TRBJ2-5
d_gene: TRBD1
abundance: .
v_gene: TRBV13
CDR3aa: CASSLVKGQGGETQYF
CDR3nt: TGTGCCAGCAGCTTAGTAAAGGGACAGGGTGGCGAGACCCAGTACTTC

j_gene: TRBJ1-2
d_gene: TRBD1
abundance: .
v_gene: TRBV28
CDR3aa: CASSPLRDRTIGTF
CDR3nt: TGTGCCAGCAGTCCCCTTAGGGACAGAACTATAGGGACCTTC

j_gene: TRBJ2-6
d_gene: .
abundance: .
v_gene: TRBV3-1/TRBV3-2
CDR3aa: CASSHAGTKVHNVLTF
CDR3nt: TGTGCCAGCAGCCATGCCGGGACAAAGGTGCACAACGTCCTGACTTTC

j_gene: TRBJ1-2
d_gene: TRBD1
abundance: .
v_gene: TRBV11-2
CDR3aa: CASSPRDRGEDGYTF
CDR3nt: TGTGCCAGCAGCCCGAGGGACAGGGGGGAGGATGGCTACACCTTC

j_gene: TRBJ1-2
d_gene: .
abundance: .
v_gene: TRBV19
CDR3aa: CASSNENRGYTF
CDR3nt: TGTGCCAGTAGTAATGAGAATCGTGGCTACACCTTC

j_gene: TRBJ2-1
d_gene: TRBD2
abundance: .
v_gene: TRBV5-8
CDR3aa: CASSLLAGVREQFF
CDR3nt: TGTGCCAGCAGCTTACTAGCGGGAGTTCGTGAGCAGTTCTTC

j_gene: TRBJ2-2
d_gene: .
abundance: once
v_gene: TRBV19
CDR3aa: CASRTTGSTGELFF
CDR3nt: TGTGCCAGTAGAACTACAGGGTCCACCGGGGAGCTGTTTTTT

j_gene: TRBJ1-1
d_gene: TRBD1
abundance: .
v_gene: TRBV18
CDR3aa: CASSSPTGGEAFF
CDR3nt: TGTGCCAGCTCATCTCCCACAGGGGGTGAAGCTTTCTTT

j_gene: TRBJ1-5
d_gene: .
abundance: .
v_gene: TRBV7-2
CDR3aa: CASSYTRSNQPQHF
CDR3nt: TGTGCCAGCAGCTACACGCGGAGCAATCAGCCCCAGCATTTT

j_gene: TRBJ1-5
d_gene: TRBD1
abundance: few
v_gene: TRBV6-5
CDR3aa: CASSYPKTGTQPQHF
CDR3nt: TGTGCCAGCAGTTACCCTAAGACAGGGACTCAGCCCCAGCATTTT

j_gene: TRBJ2-5
d_gene: .
abundance: .
v_gene: TRBV12-3/TRBV12-4
CDR3aa: CASMSVETQYF
CDR3nt: TGTGCCAGCATGTCGGTGGAGACCCAGTACTTC

j_gene: TRBJ2-1
d_gene: .
abundance: .
v_gene: TRBV7-9
CDR3aa: CASGLLSVAYNEQFF
CDR3nt: TGTGCCAGCGGTTTGTTGAGTGTTGCCTACAATGAGCAGTTCTTC

j_gene: TRBJ2-7
d_gene: TRBD2
abundance: once
v_gene: TRBV27
CDR3aa: CASSLCPGWTSGRNEQYF
CDR3nt: TGTGCCAGCAGTTTGTGCCCTGGTTGGACTAGCGGGAGGAACGAGCAGTACTTC

j_gene: TRBJ2-3
d_gene: .
abundance: .
v_gene: TRBV27
CDR3aa: CASSFHSPTDTQYF
CDR3nt: TGTGCCAGCAGTTTCCACTCCCCCACAGATACGCAGTATTTT

j_gene: TRBJ2-7
d_gene: .
abundance: once
v_gene: TRBV30
CDR3aa: CAWSQIEWSSYEQYF
CDR3nt: TGTGCCTGGAGTCAGATCGAGTGGAGCTCCTACGAGCAGTACTTC

j_gene: TRBJ2-2
d_gene: .
abundance: .
v_gene: TRBV2
CDR3aa: CASSEVRTSSGELFF
CDR3nt: TGTGCCAGCAGTGAAGTCCGAACTAGCTCCGGGGAGCTGTTTTTT

j_gene: TRBJ2-3
d_gene: .
abundance: .
v_gene: TRBV6-2/TRBV6-3
CDR3aa: CASSYYGPSGTDTQYF
CDR3nt: TGTGCCAGCAGCTACTATGGTCCTTCAGGCACAGATACGCAGTATTTT

j_gene: TRBJ2-5
d_gene: .
abundance: .
v_gene: TRBV6-4
CDR3aa: CASSDPVGRGQETQYF
CDR3nt: TGTGCCAGCAGTGACCCGGTCGGCAGGGGACAAGAGACCCAGTACTTC

j_gene: TRBJ1-5
d_gene: .
abundance: .
v_gene: TRBV10-3
CDR3aa: CAISESGGRNQPQHF
CDR3nt: TGTGCCATCAGTGAGTCGGGGGGTCGCAATCAGCCCCAGCATTTT

j_gene: TRBJ1-6
d_gene: .
abundance: once
v_gene: TRBV15
CDR3aa: CATSRATASSSYNSPLHF
CDR3nt: TGTGCCACCAGCAGAGCTACAGCTAGCAGCTCCTATAATTCACCCCTCCACTTT

j_gene: TRBJ1-4
d_gene: .
abundance: .
v_gene: TRBV5-5
CDR3aa: CASSSTASNEKLFF
CDR3nt: TGTGCCAGCAGCTCGACAGCCTCAAATGAAAAACTGTTTTTT